Reported below is one T cell receptor beta chain. Study processing details: Reference gene primer amplification gave estimated nucleated cell counts. Data came from immunoSEQ multiplex PCR; TCRdb stores just in-frame clones and leaves some out. V and J calls and clone size come straight from that table; D and trimming were deduced from the DNA. This sample yields 95,000 to 150,000 clones, of which roughly four fifths are seen a single time; about 5.5% belongs to the top ten. The sample comes from a study of blood T cell repertoires in COVID-19. Study overall: Samples taken during acute and convalescent COVID-19 were collected in the United States, Italy and Spain. PBMCs, B-cell-depleted T cells, or T cells provided the cDNA or gDNA that made up the material.

Germline CDR1 reads LGHNT; CDR2 reads FRNRAP. CDR3 length: 14 amino acids. V shed 3 bases and J shed 4 bases, with 12 bases lying between them. The source is an elderly man with COVID-19, enrolled during active disease. Sample: peripheral blood. This chain links TRBV12-5 with TRBJ1-1; D is possibly TRBD1 (5 bases). CDR3 region: CASGLQGAATEAFF. In DNA form, the CDR3 reads TGTGCTAGTGGTTTACAAGGGGCGGCCACTGAAGCTTTCTTT. The full variable domain, completed using reference TRBV12-5 and TRBJ1-1, is DARVTQTPRHKVTEMGQEVTMRCQPILGHNTVFWYRQTMMQGLELLAYFRNRAPLDDSGMPKDRFSAEMPDATLATLKIQPSEPRDSAVYFCASGLQGAATEAFFGQGTRLTVV.